This T cell receptor (beta chain) derives from a study of cytomegalovirus exposure and HLA in healthy donors. The study, taken as a whole, reports: A previous analysis found most TCR beta V segments productive roughly 90% or roughly 30% of the time. One variant, a missense change in DCLRE1C, was linked in a later analysis to TCR beta V- and J-gene trimming. Excluded were some V segments that proved indistinguishable, including TRBV6-2 and TRBV6-3.

V lost 4 bases, J lost 5 bases, and 8 bases stayed unmatched. The CDR3 runs to 16 residues. Germline V gene data show CDR1 as SNHLY and CDR2 as FYNNEI. Concerning this clone: Its antigen is currently unknown.

The primer mix had 60 Vbeta and 13 Jbeta primers. Only in-frame clones appear in the TCRdb table, and some are missing; sequencing was by immunoSEQ multiplex PCR. Of over 90,000 clones in the sample, about 71% were seen once. The receptor was derived from a woman in her fifties or sixties in good health and CMV-seronegative. The genes are TRBV2 and TRBJ2-2; 9 nucleotides agree with TRBD1. Sequences were obtained from PBMCs. The CDR3 coding sequence is TGTGCCAGCAGTGGAGACCGGGACAGGGCTACCGGGGAGCTGTTTTTT. Translated: CASSGDRDRATGELFF.